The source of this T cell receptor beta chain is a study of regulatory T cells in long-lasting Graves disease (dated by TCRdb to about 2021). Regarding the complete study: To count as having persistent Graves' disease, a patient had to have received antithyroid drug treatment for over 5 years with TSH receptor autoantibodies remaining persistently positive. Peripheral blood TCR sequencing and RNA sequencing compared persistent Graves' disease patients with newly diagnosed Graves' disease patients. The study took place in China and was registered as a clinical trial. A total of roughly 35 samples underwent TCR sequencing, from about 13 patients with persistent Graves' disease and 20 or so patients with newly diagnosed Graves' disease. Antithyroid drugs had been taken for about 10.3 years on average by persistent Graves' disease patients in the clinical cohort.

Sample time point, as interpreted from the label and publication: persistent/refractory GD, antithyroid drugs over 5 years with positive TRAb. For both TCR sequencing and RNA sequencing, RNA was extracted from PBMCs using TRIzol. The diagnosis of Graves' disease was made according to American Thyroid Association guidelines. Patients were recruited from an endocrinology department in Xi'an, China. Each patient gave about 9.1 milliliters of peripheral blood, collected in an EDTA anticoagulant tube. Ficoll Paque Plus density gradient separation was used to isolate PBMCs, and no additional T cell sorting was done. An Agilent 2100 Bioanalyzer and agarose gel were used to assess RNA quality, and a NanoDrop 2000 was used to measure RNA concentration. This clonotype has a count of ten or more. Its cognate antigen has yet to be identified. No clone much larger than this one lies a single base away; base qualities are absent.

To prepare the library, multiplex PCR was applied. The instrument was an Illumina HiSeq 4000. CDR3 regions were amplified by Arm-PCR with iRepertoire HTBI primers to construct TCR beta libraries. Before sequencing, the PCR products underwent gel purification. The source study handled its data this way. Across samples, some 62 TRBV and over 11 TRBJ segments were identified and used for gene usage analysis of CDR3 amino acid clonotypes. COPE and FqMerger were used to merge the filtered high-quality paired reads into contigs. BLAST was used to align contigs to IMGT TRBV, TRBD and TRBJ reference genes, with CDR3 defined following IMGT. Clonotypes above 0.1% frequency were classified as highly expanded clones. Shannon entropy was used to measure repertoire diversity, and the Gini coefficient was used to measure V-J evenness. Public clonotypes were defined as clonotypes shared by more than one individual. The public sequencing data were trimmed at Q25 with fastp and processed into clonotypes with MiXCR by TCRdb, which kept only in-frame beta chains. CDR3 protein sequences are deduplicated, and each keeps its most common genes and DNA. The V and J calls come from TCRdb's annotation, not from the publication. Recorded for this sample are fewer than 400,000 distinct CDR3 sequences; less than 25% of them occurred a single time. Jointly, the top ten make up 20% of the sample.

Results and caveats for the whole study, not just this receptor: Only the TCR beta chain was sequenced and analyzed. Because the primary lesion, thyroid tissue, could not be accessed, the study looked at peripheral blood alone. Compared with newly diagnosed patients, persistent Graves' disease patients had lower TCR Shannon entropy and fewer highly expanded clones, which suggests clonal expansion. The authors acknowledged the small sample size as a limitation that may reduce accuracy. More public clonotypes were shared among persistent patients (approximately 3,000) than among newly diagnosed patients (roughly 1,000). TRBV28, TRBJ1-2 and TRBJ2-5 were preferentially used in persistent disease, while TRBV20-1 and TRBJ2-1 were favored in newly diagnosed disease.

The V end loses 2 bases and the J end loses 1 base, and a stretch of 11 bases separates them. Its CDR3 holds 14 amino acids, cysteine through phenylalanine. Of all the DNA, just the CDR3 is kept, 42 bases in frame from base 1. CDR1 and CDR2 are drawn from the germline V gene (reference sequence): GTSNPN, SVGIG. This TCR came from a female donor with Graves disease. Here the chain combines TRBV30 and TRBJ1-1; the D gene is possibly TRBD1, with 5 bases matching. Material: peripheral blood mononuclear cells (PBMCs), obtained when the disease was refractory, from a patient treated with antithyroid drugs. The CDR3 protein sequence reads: CAWSRRRGNTEAFF. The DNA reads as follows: TGTGCCTGGAGTAGGAGAAGGGGGAACACTGAAGCTTTCTTT.